These T cell receptor beta chains were read from a single sample in a study of blood T cell repertoires in COVID-19. Using immunoSEQ multiplex PCR, the repertoire was profiled, and TCRdb retains in-frame clones only, with some absent. The sample has roughly 90,000 clones; roughly 90% are singletons. Sequenced material: peripheral blood. The receptors shown here come from a human donor with active COVID-19. The donor label of this sample is uncertain. Each CDR3 is given with its conserved first and last residue. A D gene is named only where the DNA matches it firmly. The size of a clone is reported for some rows only, either as once, few or many, or as a class for expanded clones.

V,size,J,length,D,DNA,CDR3
TRBV18,-,TRBJ1-1,14,TRBD1,TGTGCCAGCTCACCCGACAGGGCTGGCACTGAAGCTTTCTTT,CASSPDRAGTEAFF
TRBV11-2,-,TRBJ1-2,15,-,TGTGCCAGCAGCTTAGATAGAGGTTCGAACTATGGCTACACCTTC,CASSLDRGSNYGYTF
TRBV6-2/TRBV6-3,-,TRBJ1-5,18,-,TGTGCCAGCAGCGGACAGATTATTACTCATTTGGGCAATCAGCCCCAGCATTTT,CASSGQIITHLGNQPQHF
TRBV27,-,TRBJ2-3,13,-,TGTGCCAGCAGTTTAAGGGACTTGGATACGCAGTATTTT,CASSLRDLDTQYF
TRBV6-4,-,TRBJ2-3,15,TRBD2,TGTGCCAGCAGTGCCACTAGCGGGGGCACAGATACGCAGTATTTT,CASSATSGGTDTQYF
TRBV5-1,-,TRBJ2-4,16,-,TGCGCCAGCAGCTTGTTGGACAGACTAGCCAAAAACATTCAGTACTTC,CASSLLDRLAKNIQYF
TRBV6-6,-,TRBJ1-5,14,-,TGTGCCACCGACACATCGATCCCCGGACAGCCCCAGCATTTT,CATDTSIPGQPQHF
TRBV14,-,TRBJ2-3,17,-,TGTGCCAGCAGCCAAGATCGGGGTAGCGTGACGACAGATACGCAGTATTTT,CASSQDRGSVTTDTQYF
TRBV5-6,-,TRBJ2-3,17,-,TGTGCCAGCAGCCTCCTGGTTCTGGCGGCCCGCACAGATACGCAGTATTTT,CASSLLVLAARTDTQYF
TRBV3-1/TRBV3-2,-,TRBJ2-2,16,-,TGTGCCAGCAGCCCCTGGACTAACGCGAACACCGGGGAGCTGTTTTTT,CASSPWTNANTGELFF
TRBV19,-,TRBJ2-2,16,TRBD1,TGTGCCAGTAGGCGAACCGGGACAGGGTACACCGGGGAGCTGTTTTTT,CASRRTGTGYTGELFF
TRBV9,-,TRBJ2-1,15,-,TGTGCCAGCAGCGTAGATTTCGGACAATACAATGAGCAGTTCTTC,CASSVDFGQYNEQFF
TRBV2,-,TRBJ2-7,11,-,TGTGCCAGCTGGGGGGATCACGAGCAGTACTTC,CASWGDHEQYF
TRBV7-9,-,TRBJ2-1,14,TRBD1,TGTGCCAGCAGCTTAGGACAGGGGATATATGAGCAGTTCTTC,CASSLGQGIYEQFF
TRBV19,-,TRBJ2-3,16,TRBD2,TGTGCCAGTAGTGTAACTAGCGGGGGGCTTACAGATACGCAGTATTTT,CASSVTSGGLTDTQYF
TRBV6-6,-,TRBJ1-6,15,-,TGTGCCAGCAGTTACTCGAAGGCGGATGATTCACCCCTCCACTTT,CASSYSKADDSPLHF
TRBV15,few,TRBJ2-3,17,TRBD1,TGTGCCACCAGCAGAGTAACCGGGACAGGGCCTCGGGATACGCAGTATTTT,CATSRVTGTGPRDTQYF
TRBV7-2,-,TRBJ2-2,18,TRBD2,TGTGCCAGCAGCTTAGGTCTAGCGGGGGGGCTTGGCACCGGGGAGCTGTTTTTT,CASSLGLAGGLGTGELFF
TRBV10-3,-,TRBJ2-3,14,-,TGTGCCATCAGTGACTTCGGGAGCACAGATACGCAGTATTTT,CAISDFGSTDTQYF
TRBV19,few,TRBJ2-2,16,-,TGTGCCAGTAGTATTTTAGGGAGCGCGAACACCGGGGAGCTGTTTTTT,CASSILGSANTGELFF
TRBV5-8,-,TRBJ1-1,15,-,TGTGCCAGCAGCTTTGCGACAGGTCTGAACACTGAAGCTTTCTTT,CASSFATGLNTEAFF
TRBV3-1/TRBV3-2,-,TRBJ2-1,14,-,TGTGCCAGCAGCCAAGATCTAGTCACCAATGAGCAGTTCTTC,CASSQDLVTNEQFF
TRBV9,-,TRBJ2-3,18,TRBD2,TGTGCCAGCAGCGCGGGAGATACGACTAGCGCCTTCTCAGATACGCAGTATTTT,CASSAGDTTSAFSDTQYF
TRBV6-5,-,TRBJ1-2,14,-,TGTGCCAGCAGTTCTCCGCGGGGCAACTATGGCTACACCTTC,CASSSPRGNYGYTF
TRBV7-2,-,TRBJ1-3,14,TRBD1,TGTGCCAGCAGCTCGGGACAGGGAGGAAACACCATATATTTT,CASSSGQGGNTIYF
TRBV14,once,TRBJ2-1,15,-,TGTGCCAGCAGCCAAGCCTTCGGGAGTTACAATGAGCAGTTCTTC,CASSQAFGSYNEQFF
TRBV6-5,-,TRBJ1-1,15,TRBD1,TGTGCCAGCAGTTACTCAAGGGGGCTGAACACTGAAGCTTTCTTT,CASSYSRGLNTEAFF
TRBV18,-,TRBJ1-6,16,TRBD1,TGTGCCAGCTCACCCACCGACAGGGGTGGTAATTCACCCCTCCACTTT,CASSPTDRGGNSPLHF
TRBV4-3,-,TRBJ1-1,14,TRBD1,TGCGCCAGCAGCCAGACAACAGGGGGGGGAAAAGCTTTCTTT,CASSQTTGGGKAFF
TRBV28,-,TRBJ1-1,15,-,TGTGCCAGCAGTTTACTCGGAATTGCTAGCACTGAAGCTTTCTTT,CASSLLGIASTEAFF
TRBV9,-,TRBJ2-3,17,TRBD1,TGTGCCAGCAGCTCCACCCGGGGACAGGGTTTGTCAGATACGCAGTATTTT,CASSSTRGQGLSDTQYF
TRBV7-3,-,TRBJ1-5,14,-,TGTGCCAGCAGCTTAACACCTGGAGTTCAGCCCCAGCATTTT,CASSLTPGVQPQHF
TRBV9,-,TRBJ2-7,13,TRBD2,TGTGCCAGCAGCGTAAGACTAGCGGCCGAGCAGTACTTC,CASSVRLAAEQYF
TRBV14,once,TRBJ2-2,17,-,TGTGCCAGCAGCCAAGAATTGGCGGGGAGTAACACCGGGGAGCTGTTTTTT,CASSQELAGSNTGELFF
TRBV24-1,-,TRBJ1-4,14,-,TGTGCCACCAGTGACGACAACTCTGTGGAAAAACTGTTTTTT,CATSDDNSVEKLFF
TRBV29-1,-,TRBJ2-7,14,-,TGCAGCGTTGAAGAAGTCTCCAGCTCCTACGAGCAGTACTTC,CSVEEVSSSYEQYF
TRBV3-1/TRBV3-2,once,TRBJ1-3,17,-,TGTGCCAGCAGCCAAGTGGCAACAGGTTACTCTGGAAACACCATATATTTT,CASSQVATGYSGNTIYF
TRBV4-1,-,TRBJ2-3,12,TRBD2,TGCGCCAGCAACGCGGGGGGGCGCGGGCAGTATTTT,CASNAGGRGQYF